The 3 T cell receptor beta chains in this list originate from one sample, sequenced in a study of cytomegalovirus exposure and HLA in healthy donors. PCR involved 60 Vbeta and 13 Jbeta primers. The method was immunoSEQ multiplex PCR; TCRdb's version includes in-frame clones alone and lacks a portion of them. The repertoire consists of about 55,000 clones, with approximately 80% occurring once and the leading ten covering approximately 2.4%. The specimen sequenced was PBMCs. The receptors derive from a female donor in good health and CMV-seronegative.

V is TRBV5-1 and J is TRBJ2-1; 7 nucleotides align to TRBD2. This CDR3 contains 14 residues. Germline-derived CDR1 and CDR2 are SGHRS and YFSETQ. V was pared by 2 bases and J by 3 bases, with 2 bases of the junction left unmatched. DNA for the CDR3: TGCGCCAGCAGCTTTGGGGGGGGCTACAATGAGCAGTTCTTC. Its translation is CASSFGGGYNEQFF.

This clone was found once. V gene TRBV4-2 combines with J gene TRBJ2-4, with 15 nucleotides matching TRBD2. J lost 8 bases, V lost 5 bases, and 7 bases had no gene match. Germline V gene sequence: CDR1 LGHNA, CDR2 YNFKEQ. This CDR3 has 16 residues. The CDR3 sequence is CASSGLAGGPGDIQYF. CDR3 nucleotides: TGTGCCAGCAGCGGACTAGCGGGAGGGCCGGGGGACATTCAGTACTTC.

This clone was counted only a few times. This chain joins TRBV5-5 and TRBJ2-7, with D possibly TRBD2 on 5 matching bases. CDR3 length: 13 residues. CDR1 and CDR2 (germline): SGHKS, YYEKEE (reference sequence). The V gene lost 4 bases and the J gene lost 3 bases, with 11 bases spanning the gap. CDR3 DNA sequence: TGTGCCAGCAGCATCTACGGGGACTACGAGCAGTACTTC. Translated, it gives CASSIYGDYEQYF.